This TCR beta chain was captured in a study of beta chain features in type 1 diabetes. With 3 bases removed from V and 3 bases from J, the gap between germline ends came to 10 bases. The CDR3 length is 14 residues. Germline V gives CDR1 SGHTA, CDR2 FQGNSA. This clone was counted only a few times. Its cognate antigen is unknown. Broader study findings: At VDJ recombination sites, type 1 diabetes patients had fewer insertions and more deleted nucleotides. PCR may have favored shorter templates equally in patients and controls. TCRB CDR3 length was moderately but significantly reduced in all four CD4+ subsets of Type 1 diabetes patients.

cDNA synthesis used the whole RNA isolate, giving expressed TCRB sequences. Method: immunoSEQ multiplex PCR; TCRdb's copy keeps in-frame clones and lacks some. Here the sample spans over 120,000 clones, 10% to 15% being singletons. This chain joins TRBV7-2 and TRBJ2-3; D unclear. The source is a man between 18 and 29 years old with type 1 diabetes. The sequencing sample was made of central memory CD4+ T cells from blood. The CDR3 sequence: CASSLWTRTDTQYF. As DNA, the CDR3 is TGTGCCAGCAGCTTGTGGACGCGGACAGATACGCAGTATTTT.